The 25 T cell receptor beta chains listed next were all sequenced from one sample in a study of blood T cell repertoires in COVID-19. Sequencing used immunoSEQ multiplex PCR; TCRdb keeps in-frame clones, though not all of them. Counted here are more than 150,000 clones, over 90% occurring once; the ten biggest clones make up 0.45% to 0.65%. Input material: peripheral blood. The receptors originated from a man aged 45-60 years with acute or convalescent COVID-19.

V gene TRBV13 combines with J gene TRBJ1-2, with D unresolved. The germline gives CDR1 PRHDT, CDR2 FYEKMQ (reference sequence). V was shortened by 0 bases and J by 6 bases, with 8 bases between the two germline ends. This CDR3 is built from 13 residues. The CDR3 sequence is CASSLGTIDGYTF. In DNA form, the CDR3 reads TGTGCCAGCAGCTTAGGGACAATTGATGGCTACACCTTC.

The chain employs TRBV7-8 and TRBJ2-7, with 8 bases aligning to TRBD1. CDR1 is SGHVS and CDR2 is FQNEAQ in the germline V gene. This CDR3 is built from 15 residues. V lost 5 bases, J lost 1 base, and 7 bases stayed unmatched. The CDR3, as DNA: TGTGCCAGCAGCCCAGGGGGGACAGGATCCTACGAGCAGTACTTC. Translated, it gives CASSPGGTGSYEQYF.

The V call is TRBV27, the J call TRBJ2-3, with 10 bases lining up with TRBD1. CDR3 size: 17 residues. Per the germline V gene, CDR1 is MNHEY and CDR2 is SMNVEV (reference sequence). Trimming at V came to 2 bases and at J to 2 bases, leaving 7 bases not matched to a gene. The CDR3 coding sequence is TGTGCCAGCAGTTTACTTCGGACAGGGGGACCCACAGATACGCAGTATTTT. Translating it yields CASSLLRTGGPTDTQYF.

The chain uses TRBV7-2 and TRBJ2-5; TRBD1 is a possible D gene (5 bases). The CDR3 runs to 15 residues. From germline, CDR1 is SGHTA and CDR2 FQGNSA. Trimming pared 3 bases from V and 1 base from J, leaving 12 bases between. CDR3 protein: CASSFVGRGQETQYF. CDR3 sequence (DNA): TGTGCCAGCAGCTTCGTGGGGCGAGGCCAAGAGACCCAGTACTTC.

The chain combines TRBV4-2 with TRBJ2-1, with 10 bases fitting TRBD2. This CDR3 has 16 amino acids. Germline-derived CDR1 and CDR2 are LGHNA and YNFKEQ. The V segment lost 1 base and the J segment 7 bases; nucleotides outside the gene matches: 7. Here the CDR3 DNA reads TGTGCCAGCAGCCAAGTTGGGAGCGGGAGGGGTAATGAGCAGTTCTTC. This translates into CASSQVGSGRGNEQFF.

V and J are TRBV5-1 and TRBJ1-1; D may be TRBD1 (5 bases). Germline V gives CDR1 SGHRS, CDR2 YFSETQ. V was shortened by 0 bases and J by 4 bases, with 10 bases between the two germline ends. The CDR3 is 14 amino acids. Here the CDR3 DNA reads TGCGCCAGCAGCTTGGATGGGGACTTCACTGAAGCTTTCTTT. As protein: CASSLDGDFTEAFF.

V usage is TRBV2 and J usage is TRBJ1-3; 8 nucleotides match TRBD1. The CDR3 has 17 residues. CDR1 is SNHLY and CDR2 is FYNNEI in the germline V gene. Trimming cost V 5 bases and J 1 base; bases outside gene matches: 10. CDR3 in amino acids: CASSLRGLLHSGNTIYF. CDR3 DNA sequence: TGTGCCAGCAGTCTCAGGGGGCTGCTTCATTCTGGAAACACCATATATTTT.

The rearrangement links TRBV7-2 to TRBJ2-3, with a tentative D call TRBD2 (6 bases). Trimming cost V 1 base and J 6 bases, with 8 bases left between them. CDR1 is SGHTA, CDR2 FQGNSA, per germline. The CDR3 is made up of 13 amino acids. This CDR3 is CASSLVAADTQYF. The CDR3 DNA reads TGTGCCAGCAGCTTAGTAGCGGCGGATACGCAGTATTTT.

The chain has TRBV7-8 and TRBJ1-2, with a possible D match to TRBD1 (5 bases). V lost 1 base to trimming and J lost 2 bases, with 11 bases between them. The CDR3 is made up of 15 amino acids. Germline V gene lookup returns CDR1 SGHVS and CDR2 FQNEAQ. CDR3 residues: CASSLVQGGNYGYTF. Written as DNA, the CDR3 is TGTGCCAGCAGCTTAGTGCAGGGAGGGAACTATGGCTACACCTTC.

The CDR3 DNA sequence: TGTGCCAGCTCACCTCGTCTAGATCTGGGCTACACCTTC. Translated: CASSPRLDLGYTF. The V call is TRBV18, the J call TRBJ1-2; D is unclear. The CDR3 is 13 amino acids. CDR1 and CDR2 (germline): KGHSH, LQKENI. V shed 3 bases and J shed 8 bases, with 13 bases lying between them. Filled out from reference TRBV18 and TRBJ1-2, the complete variable domain reads NAGVMQNPRHLVRRRGQEARLRCSPMKGHSHVYWYRQLPEEGLKFMVYLQKENIIDESGMPKERFSAEFPKEGPSILRIQQVVRGDSAAYFCASSPRLDLGYTFGSGTRLTVV.

CDR3 region: CASRLGSEEKLFF. Here the CDR3 DNA reads TGTGCCAGTAGACTTGGGTCGGAAGAAAAACTGTTTTTT. The chain employs TRBV12-3 or TRBV12-4 and TRBJ1-4; D call uncertain. V shed 9 bases and J shed 8 bases, with 16 bases lying between them. The CDR3 contains 13 residues.

This clone was seen once. This chain links TRBV7-2 with TRBJ1-1, with D unclear. The V end was cut by 1 base, the J end by 1 base, with 4 bases between. The length of the CDR3 is 13 residues. From germline, CDR1 is SGHTA and CDR2 FQGNSA. CDR3 coding DNA: TGTGCCAGCAGCTTAGGAGAGAACACTGAAGCTTTCTTT. It codes for CASSLGENTEAFF. The whole variable domain, filled in from reference TRBV7-2 and TRBJ1-1, reads GAGVSQSPSNKVTEKGKDVELRCDPISGHTALYWYRQSLGQGLEFLIYFQGNSAPDKSGLPSDRFSAERTGGSVSTLTIQRTQQEDSAVYLCASSLGENTEAFFGQGTRLTVV.

The chain combines TRBV5-1 with TRBJ2-1; 8 nucleotides line up with TRBD1. The CDR3 has 15 residues. Germline V gene sequence: CDR1 SGHRS, CDR2 YFSETQ. The ends lost 4 bases at V and 2 bases at J; junction bases unmatched: 5. As DNA, the CDR3 is TGCGCCAGCAGCATCCGACAGGGGACCTACAATGAGCAGTTCTTC. Translation: CASSIRQGTYNEQFF.

The V gene is TRBV2, the J gene TRBJ2-4, with D possibly TRBD1 on 6 matching bases. CDR3 size: 14 residues. V shed 8 bases and J shed 3 bases, with 14 bases lying between them. Germline CDR1 is SNHLY and CDR2 is FYNNEI. The CDR3 DNA follows: TGTGCCAGCTTCGACAGGAGTGGCAAAAACATTCAGTACTTC. This gives the protein CASFDRSGKNIQYF.

The CDR3 protein is CASSGTSGGASEQFF. The CDR3 DNA is TGTGCCAGCAGCGGGACTAGCGGGGGGGCCAGTGAGCAGTTCTTC. The J gene is TRBJ2-1, the V gene TRBV7-2, with 16 positions matching TRBD2. The CDR3 extends over 15 amino acids. Germline trimming cut 5 bases from V and 9 bases from J; bases unmatched to any gene: 4. Germline-derived CDR1 and CDR2 are SGHTA and FQGNSA.

The chain links TRBV7-2 to TRBJ2-7; TRBD1 matches at 10 bases. Germline CDR1 SGHTA, CDR2 FQGNSA. The junction had 8 bases not matched to a gene; V was cut back by 6 bases and J by 3 bases. The CDR3 length is 15 residues. In nucleotides, the CDR3 is TGTGCCAGCAGAGAACCGGGACAGGGGTTCTACGAGCAGTACTTC. Protein product: CASREPGQGFYEQYF.

The rearrangement uses TRBV7-9 and TRBJ2-5; 9 bases are a match to TRBD2. V lost 1 base and J lost 5; bases outside the gene matches: 5. CDR1 is SEHNR, CDR2 FQNEAQ, per germline (reference sequence). The CDR3 is made up of 15 amino acids. The CDR3 region has the DNA TGTGCCAGCAGCTTAGGTAGCGGGAGTGGTGAGACCCAGTACTTC. Translation: CASSLGSGSGETQYF.

The chain links TRBV6-5 to TRBJ1-1, with a tentative D call TRBD1 (5 bases). CDR1 is MNHEY and CDR2 is SVGAGI in the germline V gene. The CDR3 is 14 amino acids. Trimming removed 3 bases from V and 0 bases from J, with 8 bases in between. The DNA for the CDR3 is TGTGCCAGCAGTTATGGCAGGGTGAACACTGAAGCTTTCTTT. Amino acids: CASSYGRVNTEAFF.

Written as DNA, the CDR3 is TGTGCCATCAAATGGACAGGGTCGTTCGGGAACACTGAAGCTTTCTTT. Translation gives CAIKWTGSFGNTEAFF. The chain links TRBV10-3 to TRBJ1-1, with 8 bases fitting TRBD1. Germline V gives CDR1 ENHRY, CDR2 SYGVKD. Trimming took 7 bases from V and 1 from J; bases not matched to a gene: 11. CDR3 length: 16 amino acids.

This clone was counted a few times. The same CDR3 also results from other DNA sequences found in this sample. V gene TRBV19 combines with J gene TRBJ1-5, with 10 bases that match TRBD1. This CDR3 has 14 residues. With 5 bases clipped from V and 2 bases from J, the junction kept 0 bases outside the gene matches. The germline V gene has CDR1 LNHDA and CDR2 SQIVND (reference sequence). CDR3 sequence: CASSGQGGNQPQHF. The CDR3 DNA reads TGTGCCAGTAGTGGACAGGGGGGCAATCAGCCCCAGCATTTT. Drawing the rest from reference TRBV19 and TRBJ1-5, the complete variable domain is DGGITQSPKYLFRKEGQNVTLSCEQNLNHDAMYWYRQDPGQGLRLIYYSQIVNDFQKGDIAEGYSVSREKKESFPLTVTSAQKNPTAFYLCASSGQGGNQPQHFGDGTRLSIL.

This chain links TRBV29-1 with TRBJ2-5; D gene uncertain. CDR1 is SQVTM, CDR2 ANQGSEA, per germline. This CDR3 has 11 residues. Trimming took off 1 base at V and 12 bases at J, with 12 bases between the two ends. CDR3 nucleotide sequence: TGCAGCGTTGAAGTTGTAGGTCAGGAGTACTTC. Translating it yields CSVEVVGQEYF. The whole variable domain, filled in from reference TRBV29-1 and TRBJ2-5, reads SAVISQKPSRDICQRGTSLTIQCQVDSQVTMMFWYRQQPGQSLTLIATANQGSEATYESGFVIDKFPISRPNLTFSTLTVSNMSPEDSSIYLCSVEVVGQEYFGPGTRLLVL.

This sequence joins TRBV11-2 and TRBJ2-7; the match to TRBD1 covers 7 bases. This CDR3 region has 13 residues. Germline V lookup: CDR1 SGHAT, CDR2 FQNNGV. J lost 3 bases, V lost 3 bases, and 2 bases had no gene match. The CDR3 loop is CASSLGQSYEQYF. As DNA, the CDR3 is TGTGCCAGCAGCTTGGGACAGAGCTACGAGCAGTACTTC.

The chain links TRBV5-1 to TRBJ1-2, with 8 bases matching TRBD1. Germline CDR1 and CDR2: SGHRS and YFSETQ. The CDR3 runs 13 residues. J was trimmed by 3 bases and V by 3 bases; bases with no gene match: 1. The CDR3 nucleotides are TGCGCCAGCAGCTCGGACAGGGACTATGGCTACACCTTC. This translates into CASSSDRDYGYTF.

The rearrangement joins TRBV6-5 to TRBJ1-3; 8 bases fit TRBD1. V was clipped by 7 bases and J by 6 bases; unmatched bases: 8. Germline assignment: CDR1 MNHEY and CDR2 SVGAGI. This CDR3 region has 14 residues. Here the CDR3 reads CASKATGEENTIYF. The CDR3 nucleotides are TGTGCCAGCAAGGCGACAGGGGAGGAAAACACCATATATTTT.

CDR3 region: CASSSLAPKIYEQYF. Here the CDR3 DNA reads TGTGCCAGCAGCTCGCTAGCGCCAAAGATCTACGAGCAGTACTTC. The rearrangement links TRBV11-2 to TRBJ2-7; possible D gene TRBD2, 6 bases. CDR3 size: 15 residues. Trimming pared 4 bases from V and 3 bases from J, leaving 16 bases between. Germline V gene lookup returns CDR1 SGHAT and CDR2 FQNNGV.